Listed below are T cell receptor beta chains from one sample, sequenced in a study of blood T cell repertoires in COVID-19. TCRdb's table, derived via immunoSEQ multiplex PCR, lists solely in-frame clones and lacks some. The sample lists 85,000 to 120,000 clones, about two thirds occurring once. Sample: peripheral blood. The receptors were sampled from a human donor with acute or convalescent COVID-19. The donor label of this sample is uncertain. Each CDR3 is given with its conserved first and last residue.

TRBJ2-3 | TRBV5-1 | CASSLEGLAADGPDTQYF
TRBJ2-7 | TRBV18 | CASSPASGVFYEQYF
TRBJ1-4 | TRBV27 | CASSLTHTNEKLFF
TRBJ2-1 | TRBV12-5 | CASGLVLGRGTYNEQFF
TRBJ2-5 | TRBV18 | CASSPSLAGGVSQETQYF
TRBJ2-1 | TRBV3-1/TRBV3-2 | CASSHSSSGGHNEQFF
TRBJ2-4 | TRBV5-1 | CASSLAGNLAKNIQYF
TRBJ1-2 | TRBV4-1 | CASSHKEFYGYTF
TRBJ1-2 | TRBV5-6 | CASRDIGVSGYTF
TRBJ1-1 | TRBV9 | CASSPREGGYKNTEAFF
TRBJ1-4 | TRBV28 | CASSLLPGSGEKLFF